The 26 T cell receptor beta chains given below trace back to one sample, sequenced in a study of T cell responses to AZD1222 COVID-19 vaccine. The assay was immunoSEQ multiplex PCR, and TCRdb's table has in-frame clones only and misses some. The repertoire holds tens of thousands of clones, with 75% to 90% as singletons. Sequencing used peripheral blood, obtained 28 days after the second AZD1222 dose. These receptors all stem from an adult who received the AZD1222 COVID-19 vaccine.

The chain carries TRBV6-6 and TRBJ1-1; D is ambiguous. The CDR3 consists of 12 residues. Trimming took 6 bases from V and 8 from J, leaving 13 bases between them. Germline V lookup: CDR1 MNHNY, CDR2 SVGAGI (reference sequence). The CDR3 DNA follows: TGTGCCAGCAGGTTCCGTATAGAGGAAGCTTTCTTT. Its protein product is CASRFRIEEAFF.

The gene calls are TRBV5-8 and TRBJ1-6; no reliable D call. Trimming shortened V by 4 bases and J by 7 bases, and 15 bases separated the two germline ends. The CDR3 totals 15 residues. Germline CDR1 is SGHTS and CDR2 is YDEGEE. The CDR3 region has the DNA TGTGCCAGCAGCACAACCGGGCAGTGGAATTCACCCCTCCACTTT. Amino acids: CASSTTGQWNSPLHF.

The chain combines TRBV2 with TRBJ1-5, with D possibly matching TRBD1 (5 bases). Germline V lookup: CDR1 SNHLY, CDR2 FYNNEI. The CDR3 is made up of 13 amino acids. Trimming pared 5 bases from V and 7 bases from J, leaving 12 bases between. The CDR3 is CASSQSEGQPQHF. CDR3 DNA sequence: TGTGCCAGCAGTCAATCGGAGGGGCAGCCCCAGCATTTT. The complete variable domain, with remaining parts taken from reference TRBV2 and TRBJ1-5, reads EPEVTQTPSHQVTQMGQEVILRCVPISNHLYFYWYRQILGQKVEFLVSFYNNEISEKSEIFDDQFSVERPDGSNFTLKIRSTKLEDSAMYFCASSQSEGQPQHFGDGTRLSIL.

The V call is TRBV30, the J call TRBJ1-2; 9 nucleotides agree with TRBD1. The CDR3 sequence is 13 residues long. The junction had 9 bases not matched to a gene; V was cut back by 5 bases and J by 8 bases. Germline CDR1 and CDR2: GTSNPN and SVGIG (reference sequence). The DNA of the CDR3 is TGTGCCTGGGCCCTTTGGGACAGGGACGGCTACACCTTC. Translation gives CAWALWDRDGYTF.

This clone turned up a few times. The chain couples TRBV2 to TRBJ2-1, with a tentative D call TRBD2 (6 bases). Germline V gene data show CDR1 as SNHLY and CDR2 as FYNNEI. V was cut by 6 bases and J by 8 bases, with 14 bases left in between. The CDR3 totals 13 residues. CDR3 DNA: TGTGCCAGCAGGAAGACCCCGGGGGATGAGCAGTTCTTC. It specifies CASRKTPGDEQFF.

V is TRBV19 and J is TRBJ2-3; D possibly corresponds to TRBD1 (5 bases). V was trimmed by 6 bases and J by 0 bases, leaving 13 bases between them. The CDR3 is 15 amino acids. The germline CDR1 and CDR2 sequences are LNHDA and SQIVND (reference sequence). CDR3 nucleotides: TGTGCCAGTAGCCCAGGGTTTGCTAGCACAGATACGCAGTATTTT. It is translated as CASSPGFASTDTQYF.

The rearrangement uses TRBV5-1 and TRBJ2-2; weak D call: TRBD2 (6 bases). Trimming cost V 0 bases and J 5 bases, with 14 bases left between them. The CDR3 extends over 16 amino acids. CDR1 and CDR2 from the germline V gene are SGHRS and YFSETQ. The CDR3 region is CASSLAGDLSTGELFF. The CDR3 nucleotides are TGCGCCAGCAGCTTGGCCGGGGACTTAAGTACCGGGGAGCTGTTTTTT.

V is TRBV6-5 and J is TRBJ2-7, with D hard to call. The CDR3 covers 13 residues. V lost 6 bases, J lost 1 base, and 10 bases lay in between. Germline loops: CDR1 MNHEY, CDR2 SVGAGI. As DNA, the CDR3 is TGTGCCAGCAGACCATCAGCTTCCTACGAGCAGTACTTC. Its translation is CASRPSASYEQYF.

The chain combines TRBV20-1 with TRBJ2-3; D ambiguous. Germline-derived CDR1 and CDR2 are DFQATT and SNEGSKA (reference sequence). The germline V and J ends were trimmed by 7 bases and 2 bases, with 4 bases remaining between them. The CDR3 spans 10 residues. The CDR3 protein is CSGYTDTQYF. The CDR3 DNA follows: TGCAGTGGTTACACAGATACGCAGTATTTT.

This clone appeared a few times. The genes are TRBV28 and TRBJ1-2, with TRBD1 matching 7 bases. Trimming removed 6 bases from V and 6 bases from J; junction bases left unmatched: 13. The germline gives CDR1 MDHEN, CDR2 SYDVKM. The CDR3 is made up of 15 amino acids. The CDR3 loop is CASSPRGRGLDGYTF. The CDR3 DNA sequence: TGTGCCAGCAGCCCTAGAGGGAGGGGGCTAGATGGCTACACCTTC.

The chain recombines TRBV7-3 with TRBJ2-5; D is possibly TRBD1 (6 bases). V lost 5 bases and J 5 bases, leaving 18 bases between the germline ends. The CDR3 covers 15 residues. Per germline, CDR1 SGHTA and CDR2 FQGTGA. The CDR3, as DNA: TGTGCCAGCAGCCTACAGGGAATCCTCGGGGAGACCCAGTACTTC. Its translation is CASSLQGILGETQYF. Together with reference TRBV7-3 and TRBJ2-5, the CDR3 gives the full variable domain: GAGVSQTPSNKVTEKGKYVELRCDPISGHTALYWYRQSLGQGPEFLIYFQGTGAADDSGLPNDRFFAVRPEGSVSTLKIQRTERGDSAVYLCASSLQGILGETQYFGPGTRLLVL.

This clone occurred a few times. V gene TRBV12-5 combines with J gene TRBJ1-1; 10 nucleotides agree with TRBD1. The V and J ends lost 4 bases and 6 bases, in that order; junction bases with no gene match: 5. CDR3 size: 14 residues. Germline V gene lookup returns CDR1 LGHNT and CDR2 FRNRAP. CDR3 residues: CASGSDRGPAEAFF. The CDR3 nucleotides read TGTGCTAGTGGTTCCGACAGGGGGCCGGCTGAAGCTTTCTTT.

The CDR3 sequence: CASRPENTEAFF. The CDR3 DNA sequence: TGTGCCAGCAGGCCGGAGAACACTGAAGCTTTCTTT. The chain carries TRBV28 and TRBJ1-1; D not resolved. Germline assignment: CDR1 MDHEN and CDR2 SYDVKM. The CDR3 length is 12 residues. Trimming took 6 bases from V and 1 from J, leaving 6 bases between them.

The chain's CDR3 is CASSQEVKGGTEAFF. CDR3 DNA: TGTGCCAGCAGCCAAGAAGTTAAGGGAGGGACTGAAGCTTTCTTT. The chain has TRBV3-1 (or the pseudogene TRBV3-2) and TRBJ1-1; D is ambiguous. Between the trimmed V and J ends, which lost 0 bases and 5 bases, there was a span of 13 bases. Germline lookup yields CDR1 LGHDT and CDR2 YNNKEL (reference sequence). CDR3 length: 15 amino acids.

The chain combines TRBV6-2 or TRBV6-3 with TRBJ2-7; D might be TRBD1 or TRBD2, each matching 5 bases. The CDR3 has 15 residues. V lost 6 bases and J 5 bases, leaving 20 bases between the germline ends. Per germline, CDR1 MNHEY and CDR2 SVGEGT. This CDR3 reads CASSLGERGVDEQYF. DNA for the CDR3: TGTGCCAGCAGCCTCGGGGAGAGGGGAGTAGACGAGCAGTACTTC.

The rearrangement links TRBV5-1 to TRBJ1-2; maybe TRBD1 (6 bases). V gave up 3 bases and J gave up 4 bases, with 13 bases separating them. The CDR3 length is 14 residues. Germline CDR1 is SGHRS and CDR2 is YFSETQ. CDR3 sequence (DNA): TGCGCCAGCAGCTCGGGAGGGGGTTTCTATGGCTACACCTTC. This translates into CASSSGGGFYGYTF.

This clone appeared once. The rearrangement uses TRBV27 and TRBJ2-3; 10 bases line up with TRBD1. J lost 3 bases, V lost 3 bases, and 3 bases had no gene match. This CDR3 has 15 residues. Germline-derived CDR1 and CDR2 are MNHEY and SMNVEV (reference sequence). The CDR3 is CASSFDRGPTDTQYF. For the CDR3, the DNA is TGTGCCAGCAGTTTCGACAGGGGGCCAACAGATACGCAGTATTTT.

J is TRBJ2-5 and V is TRBV5-4; D call uncertain. Germline V CDR1 and CDR2: SGHNT, YYREEE (reference sequence). The ends were cut back, 2 bases at V and 2 bases at J, with 7 bases in the middle. The CDR3 runs 13 residues. CDR3 in DNA: TGTGCCAGCAGCTTCGGGCAGCAAGAGACCCAGTACTTC. Protein: CASSFGQQETQYF.

The gene calls are TRBV15 and TRBJ2-4; 11 positions agree with TRBD2. The CDR3 runs 17 residues. The germline CDR1 and CDR2 sequences are LNHNV and YYDKDF (reference sequence). Unmatched junction bases numbered 13, after V lost 5 bases and J lost 7 bases. This CDR3 is CATSFPIRLAGRNIQYF. CDR3 sequence (DNA): TGTGCCACCAGCTTTCCAATCAGACTAGCGGGGAGGAACATTCAGTACTTC.

This clone has more than one count but fewer than ten. The genes are TRBV9 and TRBJ2-1, with D possibly being TRBD1 or TRBD2 (5 bases each). Germline CDR1 is SGDLS and CDR2 is YYNGEE. CDR3 length equals 14 residues. Trimming left V 0 bases short and J 2 bases short, with 6 bases between. In nucleotides, the CDR3 is TGTGCCAGCAGCGTAGGGGACGCCTACAATGAGCAGTTCTTC. Translated, it gives CASSVGDAYNEQFF.

The chain uses TRBV2 and TRBJ2-1; unclear D gene. The V gene lost 7 bases and the J gene lost 3 bases, with 13 bases spanning the gap. Germline-derived CDR1 and CDR2 are SNHLY and FYNNEI. The CDR3 sequence is 14 residues long. Here the CDR3 reads CASTWLGLYNEQFF. The CDR3 DNA sequence: TGTGCCAGCACCTGGCTAGGCCTCTACAATGAGCAGTTCTTC.

The V call is TRBV21-1, the J call TRBJ1-2. TRBV21-1 is marked as a pseudogene. The CDR3 is 14 residues long. The CDR3 bases are TGTGCCAGCAGCAAAGTCCGGGGATACTATGGCTACACCTTC. Translated, it gives CASSKVRGYYGYTF.

The chain links TRBV5-4 to TRBJ2-5; possibly TRBD1 or TRBD2 for D (7 bases each). Germline V lookup: CDR1 SGHNT, CDR2 YYREEE (reference sequence). The CDR3 consists of 15 residues. Trimming cost V 4 bases and J 5 bases, with 18 bases left between them. The CDR3 DNA sequence: TGTGCCAGCAGCCCCAGGGGGGGGGCCGTGGAGACCCAGTACTTC. Translated, it gives CASSPRGGAVETQYF.

In nucleotides, the CDR3 is TGCGCCAGCAGCTTCGAGGGTGGGAGCAATCAGCCCCAGCATTTT. This gives the protein CASSFEGGSNQPQHF. This chain joins TRBV5-1 and TRBJ1-5; D not resolved. V was trimmed by 2 bases and J by 1 base, leaving 10 bases between them. The CDR3 sequence is 15 residues long. Germline CDR1 is SGHRS and CDR2 is YFSETQ. Together with reference TRBV5-1 and TRBJ1-5, the CDR3 gives the full variable domain: KAGVTQTPRYLIKTRGQQVTLSCSPISGHRSVSWYQQTPGQGLQFLFEYFSETQRNKGNFPGRFSGRQFSNSRSEMNVSTLELGDSALYLCASSFEGGSNQPQHFGDGTRLSIL.

This chain connects TRBV6-6 to TRBJ1-2; D ambiguous. Trimming stripped 7 bases from V and 2 bases from J, with 14 bases between. This CDR3 region has 14 residues. Germline loops: CDR1 MNHNY, CDR2 SVGAGI (reference sequence). The CDR3 reads CASTKGRGNYGYTF. The CDR3 coding sequence is TGTGCCAGCACGAAAGGACGGGGAAACTATGGCTACACCTTC.

The rearrangement uses TRBV19 and TRBJ1-5, with 8 bases aligning to TRBD1. Germline values: CDR1 LNHDA, CDR2 SQIVND (reference sequence). CDR3 size: 15 residues. V lost 6 bases and J lost 5; bases outside the gene matches: 9. The CDR3 DNA follows: TGTGCCAGTAGGGCCCCAGGGGGCCGCTATCAGCCCCAGCATTTT. The encoded protein is CASRAPGGRYQPQHF.